A selection of T cell receptor beta chains follows, all from one sample in a study of T cell changes during pregnancy in multiple sclerosis. TCRdb's table, derived via immunoSEQ multiplex PCR, lists solely in-frame clones and lacks some. Here the sample spans 65,000 to 95,000 clones, approximately 95% being singletons. Here the sequenced sample was peripheral blood, taken in the second trimester of pregnancy. The receptors originated from a female donor in good health, enrolled as a control in a pregnancy study. Both conserved end residues are part of each CDR3. Each record gives: V gene, J gene, CDR3 length, CDR3 protein.

v_gene: TRBV5-1
j_gene: TRBJ2-5
len: 17
CDR3aa: CASSSGLAGGIQETQYF

v_gene: TRBV30
j_gene: TRBJ1-2
len: 11
CDR3aa: CAWTRAYGYTF

v_gene: TRBV27
j_gene: TRBJ2-7
len: 15
CDR3aa: CASSHETSGGYEQYF

v_gene: TRBV2
j_gene: TRBJ1-1
len: 12
CDR3aa: CASSERQLEAFF

v_gene: TRBV7-9
j_gene: TRBJ2-7
len: 15
CDR3aa: CASSETGLGLHEQYF

v_gene: TRBV7-9
j_gene: TRBJ2-7
len: 12
CDR3aa: CASSLGNIEQYF

v_gene: TRBV28
j_gene: TRBJ2-7
len: 11
CDR3aa: CAISSSYEQYF

v_gene: TRBV18
j_gene: TRBJ2-2
len: 17
CDR3aa: CASSPGIEESNTGELFF

v_gene: TRBV4-1
j_gene: TRBJ2-3
len: 16
CDR3aa: CASSQEFGSSTDTQYF

v_gene: TRBV2
j_gene: TRBJ1-3
len: 13
CDR3aa: CASRRDRGNTIYF

v_gene: TRBV11-3
j_gene: TRBJ2-3
len: 14
CDR3aa: CASSSGLARDTQYF

v_gene: TRBV5-4
j_gene: TRBJ2-3
len: 16
CDR3aa: CASSSQQVRSTDTQYF

v_gene: TRBV2
j_gene: TRBJ2-7
len: 13
CDR3aa: CASSPLPLFEQYF

v_gene: TRBV5-6
j_gene: TRBJ2-3
len: 16
CDR3aa: CASSFGSEVGTDTQYF

v_gene: TRBV7-9
j_gene: TRBJ2-7
len: 17
CDR3aa: CASRQSATGSGEYEQYF

v_gene: TRBV5-1
j_gene: TRBJ2-5
len: 15
CDR3aa: CASSLAGSSRETQYF

v_gene: TRBV15
j_gene: TRBJ2-3
len: 10
CDR3aa: CAPHTDTQYF

v_gene: TRBV18
j_gene: TRBJ1-4
len: 13
CDR3aa: CASSPAQGEKLFF

v_gene: TRBV29-1
j_gene: TRBJ2-7
len: 13
CDR3aa: CSVEDRSSYEQYF

v_gene: TRBV5-1
j_gene: TRBJ2-3
len: 16
CDR3aa: CASSPPQREDGDTQYF

v_gene: TRBV2
j_gene: TRBJ2-1
len: 17
CDR3aa: CASSVSLEREGRGEQFF

v_gene: TRBV10-3
j_gene: TRBJ2-3
len: 17
CDR3aa: CAISESKTGISTDTQYF

v_gene: TRBV6-5
j_gene: TRBJ1-2
len: 14
CDR3aa: CASSYRTADYGYTF